Each of the 17 T cell receptor beta chains below was sequenced from the same sample in a study of shared clonotypes between healthy human individuals. Sequencing was performed with immunoSEQ multiplex PCR; in TCRdb, only in-frame clones are kept and a portion is missing. The profile shows about 2.5 million clones, roughly 92% of them singletons. What was sequenced was naive CD4+ T cells from PBMCs. The subset was: CD45RA+ positively selected. The receptors here all came from a man between 18 and 29 years old in good health. Some clones in this sample may be carry-over from other donors' samples.

This clone came up once. In the same sample, other DNA sequences code for this CDR3. The V gene is TRBV18, the J gene TRBJ1-4; weak D call: TRBD1 (5 bases). The length of the CDR3 is 16 residues. Looked up from germline, CDR1 is KGHSH and CDR2 is LQKENI. The V end lost 6 bases, the J end lost 0 bases, and 14 bases lay between the germline ends. The chain's CDR3 is CASSPTTGSTNEKLFF. CDR3 DNA: TGTGCCAGCTCTCCTACAACAGGCTCAACTAATGAAAAACTGTTTTTT. Combining the CDR3 with reference TRBV18 and TRBJ1-4 gives the whole variable domain NAGVMQNPRHLVRRRGQEARLRCSPMKGHSHVYWYRQLPEEGLKFMVYLQKENIIDESGMPKERFSAEFPKEGPSILRIQQVVRGDSAAYFCASSPTTGSTNEKLFFGSGTQLSVL.

The V and J genes are TRBV6-1 and TRBJ2-2; a possible D gene is TRBD1 (6 bases). Trimming shortened V by 2 bases and J by 1 base, and 11 bases separated the two germline ends. The CDR3 loop spans 16 amino acids. Germline values: CDR1 MNHNS, CDR2 SASEGT. CDR3 nucleotide sequence: TGTGCCAGCAGTGAATGGGGGACATTGAACACCGGGGAGCTGTTTTTT. As protein: CASSEWGTLNTGELFF.

This sequence joins TRBV5-1 and TRBJ2-5, with 9 bases aligning to TRBD2. From germline, CDR1 is SGHRS and CDR2 YFSETQ. There are 17 residues in the CDR3. Trimming took 4 bases from V and 1 from J; bases not matched to a gene: 11. The CDR3 loop reads CASSPAVSGRAQETQYF. For the CDR3, the DNA is TGCGCCAGCAGCCCCGCCGTTAGCGGGAGAGCCCAAGAGACCCAGTACTTC.

This CDR3 is CASTADRTIQPQHF. CDR3 coding DNA: TGTGCCAGCACCGCGGACAGGACTATTCAGCCCCAGCATTTT. The chain uses TRBV6-6 and TRBJ1-5; 7 bases agree with TRBD1. Germline assignment: CDR1 MNHNY and CDR2 SVGAGI (reference sequence). V trimming: 7 bases; J trimming: 6 bases; junction bases outside the gene matches: 9. This CDR3 region has 14 residues.

This clone appeared a few times. The chain has TRBV6-6 and TRBJ1-2, with 8 nucleotides matching TRBD1. The ends lost 8 bases at V and 4 bases at J; junction bases unmatched: 9. The germline gives CDR1 MNHNY, CDR2 SVGAGI (reference sequence). The CDR3 extends over 14 amino acids. CDR3 residues: CASGPTGGPYGYTF. The CDR3 DNA reads TGTGCCAGCGGACCCACAGGGGGGCCCTATGGCTACACCTTC.

J is TRBJ1-2 and V is TRBV2; D uncertain. V was clipped by 6 bases and J by 4 bases, with 6 bases between them. Germline lookup yields CDR1 SNHLY and CDR2 FYNNEI. CDR3 size: 11 residues. The CDR3 DNA follows: TGTGCCAGCAGACCGGTCTATGGCTACACCTTC. Encoded protein: CASRPVYGYTF.

The count of this clone is one. The chain joins TRBV6-5 to TRBJ2-1, with 8 positions matching TRBD2. Germline values: CDR1 MNHEY, CDR2 SVGAGI. The CDR3 loop spans 15 amino acids. With V trimmed by 5 bases and J by 0 bases, 3 bases remained unmatched. The CDR3 bases are TGTGCCAGCAGTAATCGGGGGGGCTCCTACAATGAGCAGTTCTTC. Protein product: CASSNRGGSYNEQFF.

The chain joins TRBV19 to TRBJ2-5, with TRBD2 matching 7 bases. CDR1 and CDR2 from the germline V gene are LNHDA and SQIVND (reference sequence). J gave up 3 bases and V 1 base, and 5 bases lay outside the gene matches. The CDR3 runs 15 residues. This CDR3 reads CASSIARAGKETQYF. The DNA for the CDR3 is TGTGCCAGTAGTATAGCGAGAGCGGGAAAAGAGACCCAGTACTTC.

The chain couples TRBV13 to TRBJ2-1; 10 bases match TRBD2. CDR1 is PRHDT, CDR2 FYEKMQ, per germline (reference sequence). There are 15 residues in the CDR3. Trimming took 4 bases from V and 10 from J; bases not matched to a gene: 10. The DNA for the CDR3 is TGTGCCAGCAGCTACCAGCGGGAGGGCCGGTGGGAGCAGTTCTTC. It yields the protein CASSYQREGRWEQFF.

The chain combines TRBV7-3 with TRBJ2-6; D remains unclear. The CDR3 is made up of 15 amino acids. Germline V gene sequence: CDR1 SGHTA, CDR2 FQGTGA. The germline V and J ends were trimmed by 4 bases and 3 bases, with 10 bases remaining between them. In DNA, the CDR3 is TGTGCCAGCAGCTCCCTTGTTAGTGGGGCCAACGTCCTGACTTTC. Protein sequence: CASSSLVSGANVLTF.

This clone showed up just once. The rearrangement joins TRBV6-1 to TRBJ2-2, with D unclear. Trimming left V 2 bases short and J 3 bases short, with 7 bases between. The CDR3 totals 14 residues. Germline values: CDR1 MNHNS, CDR2 SASEGT. In DNA form, the CDR3 reads TGTGCCAGCAGTGAAAAATTCGACACCGGGGAGCTGTTTTTT. Its translation: CASSEKFDTGELFF.

This clone was observed a handful of times. This rearrangement joins TRBV30 to TRBJ1-1; TRBD1 might be the D (5 bases). Germline lookup yields CDR1 GTSNPN and CDR2 SVGIG (reference sequence). V was pared by 4 bases and J by 5 bases, with 11 bases between. CDR3 length: 12 residues. CDR3 amino acids: CAWMRGWTEAFF. DNA of the CDR3: TGTGCCTGGATGAGGGGCTGGACTGAAGCTTTCTTT.

The genes are TRBV14 and TRBJ1-4; 9 nucleotides line up with TRBD1. CDR3 size: 13 residues. Trimming at V came to 10 bases and at J to 7 bases, leaving 7 bases not matched to a gene. Looked up from germline, CDR1 is SGHDN and CDR2 is FVKESK. CDR3 nucleotides: TGTGCCACCATGACAGGGGGGGGTGAAAAACTGTTTTTT. This encodes CATMTGGGEKLFF.

The J gene is TRBJ1-5, the V gene TRBV28; D unresolved. Looked up from germline, CDR1 is MDHEN and CDR2 is SYDVKM. Trimming left V 2 bases short and J 1 base short, with 6 bases between. The CDR3 is 14 residues long. In nucleotides, the CDR3 is TGTGCCAGCAGTTTACTGAGGAGCAATCAGCCCCAGCATTTT. It yields the protein CASSLLRSNQPQHF.

This clone has more than one count but fewer than ten. The chain has TRBV5-4 and TRBJ1-1; TRBD1 might be the D (6 bases). The V gene's germline CDR1 is SGHNT and CDR2 YYREEE (reference sequence). The CDR3 totals 16 residues. The germline V and J ends were trimmed by 1 base and 1 base, with 14 bases remaining between them. CDR3 sequence: CASSLIGGRRNTEAFF. CDR3 in DNA: TGTGCCAGCAGCTTGATCGGGGGGCGTAGGAACACTGAAGCTTTCTTT.

The J gene is TRBJ2-7, the V gene TRBV5-4, with a weak D call TRBD1 (6 bases). Germline values: CDR1 SGHNT, CDR2 YYREEE (reference sequence). CDR3 length: 14 amino acids. Between the trimmed V and J ends, which lost 3 bases and 6 bases, there was a span of 16 bases. CDR3 sequence reads: CASSSLQGEGEQYF. CDR3 coding DNA: TGTGCCAGCAGCTCGCTACAGGGAGAAGGCGAGCAGTACTTC.

The rearrangement links TRBV2 to TRBJ2-2; 9 bases fit TRBD1. The CDR3 has 15 amino acids. V shed 7 bases, J shed 0 bases, and the junction held 3 bases outside the gene matches. Germline assignment: CDR1 SNHLY and CDR2 FYNNEI. The CDR3 sequence: CASTGQGSNTGELFF. CDR3 bases: TGTGCCAGCACGGGACAGGGATCGAACACCGGGGAGCTGTTTTTT.